The present entry profiles one T cell receptor beta chain with its context. The antigen remains unidentified. The data are from a study of blood T cells in healthy people across ages. The study, taken as a whole, reports: Naive CD4+ cells and diversity were both higher in long-lived donors than in aged donors.

V lost 6 bases, J lost 3 bases, and 9 bases stayed unmatched. The germline gives CDR1 DFQATT, CDR2 SNEGSKA (reference sequence). The CDR3 contains 14 residues. A second roughly 6 to 11 cycle PCR used barcoded and J-beta primers. Template switching added a 12-random-nucleotide identifier to every cDNA molecule. TCRdb used MiXCR to reprocess the 5' RACE reads, holding one entry per CDR3 protein. This table has 650,000 to 1,000,000 distinct CDR3 sequences, about 37% appearing once. This rearrangement joins TRBV20-1 to TRBJ2-3; 7 bases fit TRBD2. The sequenced sample consisted of blood. The receptor comes from a man between 18 and 29 years old in good health. The CDR3, as DNA: TGCAGTGCAGGCGGGGAGGGGAGGACAGATACGCAGTATTTT. Amino acids: CSAGGEGRTDTQYF.